The clone carrying this T cell receptor (beta chain) has just one count. The sample belongs to a study of shared clonotypes between healthy human individuals. Study-wide background: For every donor, three CD4 naive, three CD4 memory, two CD8 naive and one CD8 memory plates were used.

V lost 5 bases to trimming and J lost 3 bases, with 13 bases between them. Germline lookup yields CDR1 MDHEN and CDR2 SYDVKM. The CDR3 is 14 residues long. Among the donors, all were Caucasian adults who lived in Nashville, Tennessee. Clones were read by immunoSEQ multiplex PCR, and TCRdb kept only the in-frame ones, dropping some. This sample has millions of clones; 90% to 95% occur once, and the top ten carry roughly 0.13%. The sequence was obtained from a young man in good health. The genes are TRBV28 and TRBJ2-5; D remains unclear. Sequences were obtained from naive CD4+ T cells sorted from blood. The subset denotes: CD45RA+ positively selected. The CDR3 region has the DNA TGTGCCAGCAGTCAAGAGTCGGATGAAGAGACCCAGTACTTC. This gives the protein CASSQESDEETQYF. Using reference TRBV28 and TRBJ2-5 for the parts outside the CDR3, the full variable domain is DVKVTQSSRYLVKRTGEKVFLECVQDMDHENMFWYRQDPGLGLRLIYFSYDVKMKEKGDIPEGYSVSREKKERFSLILESASTNQTSMYLCASSQESDEETQYFGPGTRLLVL.